This T cell receptor beta chain was recovered during a study of blood T cell repertoires in COVID-19. The CDR3 consists of 16 residues. The ends were cut back, 5 bases at V and 0 bases at J, with 15 bases in the middle. Germline-derived CDR1 and CDR2 are SGHVS and FNYEAQ. In the original analysis: By means of reference gene primer amplification, nucleated cell counts were estimated. The repertoire was sequenced with immunoSEQ multiplex PCR; TCRdb's copy has only in-frame clones and lacks some. V, J and clone size were drawn from that table, and D and trimming were deduced from the DNA. The sample holds 55,000 to 80,000 clones, 75% to 90% seen once.

This chain connects TRBV7-6 to TRBJ2-3; D not resolved. Sequencing was performed on peripheral blood. The clonotype originates from a human donor in a cohort sampled during active COVID-19. Here the CDR3 DNA reads TGTGCCAGCAGCGCGCTCCCCGCTGCTAGCACAGATACGCAGTATTTT. Residues: CASSALPAASTDTQYF. The full variable domain, in which reference TRBV7-6 and TRBJ2-3 provide the parts outside the CDR3, is GAGVSQSPRYKVTKRGQDVALRCDPISGHVSLYWYRQALGQGPEFLTYFNYEAQQDKSGLPNDRFSAERPEGSISTLTIQRTEQRDSAMYRCASSALPAASTDTQYFGPGTRLTVL.